This T cell receptor (beta chain) was sequenced during a study of neurological immune-mediated disorders. Study-wide findings and caveats: The highest TCR clonal expansion occurred in HTLV-1-associated myelopathy; multiple sclerosis fell below healthy controls.

Synthesis of cDNA was carried out by template-switch 5'RACE. The reaction used 10-nucleotide random UMIs. In TCRdb, the 5' RACE reads were re-called with MiXCR into one record per CDR3 protein. The sample yields roughly 100,000 distinct CDR3 sequences, under 14% seen once. V lost 3 bases, J lost 0 bases, and 10 bases lay in between. Germline CDR1 and CDR2: SGHDT and YYEEEE. The length of the CDR3 is 14 residues. This clonotype was counted ten times or more. Its antigen remains unidentified. Time point defined: longitudinal time-point 3. The unsorted libraries were generated from a total of 2 million PBMCs, which had been stored in RNAlater at -80 C.

V usage is TRBV5-6 and J usage is TRBJ2-7, with TRBD1 as a possible D gene (6 bases). Sequenced sample: PBMCs. This TCR derives from a female donor with HTLV-1-associated myelopathy (HAM/TSP). CDR3 amino acids: CASSSDSRSYEQYF. In nucleotides, the CDR3 is TGTGCCAGCAGCTCGGACAGCCGCTCCTACGAGCAGTACTTC.